This T cell receptor beta chain was captured by sequencing in a study of OX40 agonist ivuxolimab in advanced cancers. Findings and limits, study-wide: Both blood CD4+ and CD8+ T cells showed clonal growth by week 6 at 0.1 to 3.0 mg/kg. No antigen was identified for the clonally expanded peripheral T cells. Clonal expansion in partial responders at 0.1-3.0 mg/kg ranked among the lowest.

Generated by immunoSEQ multiplex PCR, the TCRdb table keeps only in-frame clones and is missing some. The data show approximately 82,000 clones, more than 80% seen once. As concerns this clone: The target antigen is unknown.

The TCR comes from an adult with an advanced solid tumor such as melanoma, head and neck, liver or kidney cancer. The starting material was CD4+ or CD8+ T cells sorted from blood, obtained in a trial of the OX40 agonist ivuxolimab.

The CDR3, as DNA: TGTGCGTCGCAGGGTGCCACAGATACGCAGTATTTT. Its translation: CASQGATDTQYF. J is TRBJ2-3 and V is TRBV6-6, with D maybe TRBD1 (5 bases). The germline V gene has CDR1 MNHNY and CDR2 SVGAGI (reference sequence). The CDR3 runs to 12 residues.